This T cell receptor beta chain was sequenced during a study of identical twins. This clonotype was seen ten or more times. TCRdb re-derived calls from the 5' RACE reads in MiXCR, one entry per CDR3 protein. In the table there are around 650,000 distinct CDR3 sequences, just over 7% of which are singletons. This CDR3 has 15 amino acids. The germline V gene encodes CDR1 SGHRS and CDR2 YFSETQ. The V and J ends lost 4 bases and 1 base respectively, with 14 bases between them. These data are also associated with another study on yellow fever vaccine responses in identical twins.

J is TRBJ1-1 and V is TRBV5-1, with D perhaps TRBD1 (5 bases). The origin of this receptor is a woman aged 18-35 years in good health. Sequencing was carried out using PBMCs. This CDR3 reads CASSPRDGQNTEAFF. As DNA, the CDR3 is TGCGCCAGCAGCCCACGGGACGGTCAGAACACTGAAGCTTTCTTT.